This T cell receptor beta chain appears in the sequencing data of a study of early stage breast cancer tumors. TCRdb's table, derived via immunoSEQ multiplex PCR, lists solely in-frame clones and lacks some. The sample carries just under 2,000 clones, roughly 72% recorded once. The V gene's germline CDR1 is SGHNT and CDR2 YYREEE (reference sequence). The CDR3 loop spans 14 amino acids. Deletions cut 0 bases from V and 4 bases from J, with 10 bases between. The chain recombines TRBV5-4 with TRBJ1-1; tentatively, D is TRBD1 (6 bases). This TCR came from a person aged 40 to 49 with breast cancer. Sequencing was carried out using normal breast tissue next to the tumor. CDR3 DNA sequence: TGTGCCAGCAGCTTGGATGGGGGGGCCACTGAAGCTTTCTTT. Translated: CASSLDGGATEAFF. Drawing the rest from reference TRBV5-4 and TRBJ1-1, the complete variable domain is ETGVTQSPTHLIKTRGQQVTLRCSSQSGHNTVSWYQQALGQGPQFIFQYYREEENGRGNFPPRFSGLQFPNYSSELNVNALELDDSALYLCASSLDGGATEAFFGQGTRLTVV.